Below, 26 T cell receptor beta chains from the same sample are listed, as sequenced in a study of blood T cell repertoires in COVID-19. TCRdb's copy holds only in-frame clones and misses some; the assay was immunoSEQ multiplex PCR. The data show around 24,000 clones, with about 90% seen just once and less than 8.5% held by the top ten. The sample consisted of peripheral blood. Source of these receptors: a human donor in a cohort sampled during active COVID-19.

The rearrangement uses TRBV6-5 and TRBJ1-5; 8 positions match TRBD1. V lost 6 bases to trimming and J lost 6 bases; unmatched junction nucleotides: 7. This CDR3 contains 14 residues. Germline CDR1 MNHEY, CDR2 SVGAGI. The CDR3 is CASRPTGEFQPQHF. The CDR3 region has the DNA TGTGCCAGCAGGCCGACAGGGGAGTTTCAGCCCCAGCATTTT.

This clone was observed a handful of times. This chain connects TRBV20-1 to TRBJ2-7, with D perhaps matching TRBD2 (5 bases). CDR3 length equals 11 residues. Germline CDR1 and CDR2: DFQATT and SNEGSKA (reference sequence). V was cut by 6 bases and J by 2 bases, with 8 bases left in between. The CDR3 DNA reads as TGCAGTGCAACTAGGACCTACGAGCAGTACTTC. Encoded protein: CSATRTYEQYF.

The rearrangement links TRBV25-1 to TRBJ2-1, with 7 bases fitting TRBD2. Trimming took 5 bases from V and 4 from J; bases not matched to a gene: 5. Germline CDR1 and CDR2: MGHDK and SYGVNS. This CDR3 comprises 14 residues. CDR3 sequence reads: CASSPGLPYNEQFF. CDR3 nucleotides: TGTGCCAGCAGTCCGGGACTACCTTACAATGAGCAGTTCTTC. Drawing the rest from reference TRBV25-1 and TRBJ2-1, the complete variable domain is EADIYQTPRYLVIGTGKKITLECSQTMGHDKMYWYQQDPGMELHLIHYSYGVNSTEKGDLSSESTVSRIRTEHFPLTLESARPSHTSQYLCASSPGLPYNEQFFGPGTRLTVL.

The V gene is TRBV10-3, the J gene TRBJ2-7; 8 bases line up with TRBD1. CDR3 length: 14 residues. J lost 2 bases, V lost 5 bases, and 5 bases had no gene match. From germline, CDR1 is ENHRY and CDR2 SYGVKD. The CDR3 protein is CAISNDRGPYEQYF. The CDR3 nucleotides are TGTGCCATCAGTAATGACAGGGGACCCTACGAGCAGTACTTC.

V is TRBV7-2 and J is TRBJ2-3, with D uncertain. Trimming pared 6 bases from V and 10 bases from J, leaving 8 bases between. The germline V gene encodes CDR1 SGHTA and CDR2 FQGNSA. This CDR3 is 10 amino acids long. In DNA, the CDR3 is TGTGCCAGCAGTTCCTATGCGCAGTATTTT. Amino acids: CASSSYAQYF. Together with reference TRBV7-2 and TRBJ2-3, the CDR3 gives the full variable domain: GAGVSQSPSNKVTEKGKDVELRCDPISGHTALYWYRQSLGQGLEFLIYFQGNSAPDKSGLPSDRFSAERTGGSVSTLTIQRTQQEDSAVYLCASSSYAQYFGPGTRLTVL.

The chain combines TRBV11-2 with TRBJ2-5, with TRBD2 as a possible D gene (7 bases). V lost 3 bases and J lost 4, with 15 bases in between. CDR1 SGHAT and CDR2 FQNNGV come from the germline V gene. There are 15 residues in the CDR3. The CDR3 sequence is CASSFGGAGGETQYF. DNA of the CDR3: TGTGCCAGCAGCTTTGGGGGGGCCGGGGGAGAGACCCAGTACTTC.

The chain recombines TRBV3-1 (or the pseudogene TRBV3-2) with TRBJ1-6; D is possibly TRBD1 (6 bases). CDR3 length: 14 residues. V dropped 4 bases and J dropped 10 bases, with 14 bases sitting between them. The germline V gene has CDR1 LGHDT and CDR2 YNNKEL (reference sequence). CDR3: CASSRGGADSPLHF. CDR3 DNA sequence: TGTGCCAGCAGCCGAGGGGGGGCGGACTCACCCCTCCACTTT.

This chain joins TRBV7-2 and TRBJ2-7; 9 bases map to TRBD1. Germline loops: CDR1 SGHTA, CDR2 FQGNSA. This CDR3 has 13 amino acids. J was trimmed by 6 bases and V by 5 bases; bases with no gene match: 5. The CDR3 bases are TGTGCCAGCAGCCCCGGGACAGGGCGCGAGCAGTACTTC. Translating gives CASSPGTGREQYF.

The chain carries TRBV7-2 and TRBJ2-1; 12 bases fit TRBD2. This CDR3 has 19 amino acids. CDR1 SGHTA and CDR2 FQGNSA come from the germline V gene. With V trimmed by 0 bases and J by 1 base, 7 bases remained unmatched. The CDR3 nucleotides read TGTGCCAGCAGCTTAGCGCTAGCGGGAGGGCCGCTTTCCTACAATGAGCAGTTCTTC. This translates into CASSLALAGGPLSYNEQFF.

The gene calls are TRBV7-6 and TRBJ2-3; 8 nucleotides agree with TRBD2. The CDR3 has 17 amino acids. V trimming: 5 bases; J trimming: 1 base; junction bases outside the gene matches: 11. Germline lookup yields CDR1 SGHVS and CDR2 FNYEAQ. As DNA, the CDR3 is TGTGCCAGCAGCGACCTAAAACTTAGCGGGGGCACAGATACGCAGTATTTT. It yields the protein CASSDLKLSGGTDTQYF.

This chain uses TRBV6-1 with TRBJ2-2, with D hard to call. Trimming stripped 6 bases from V and 1 base from J, with 9 bases between. Germline-derived CDR1 and CDR2 are MNHNS and SASEGT. There are 14 residues in the CDR3. The CDR3 region has the DNA TGTGCCAGCAGACTTGAACGGAACACCGGGGAGCTGTTTTTT. Protein: CASRLERNTGELFF.

This clone was counted once. This chain joins TRBV2 and TRBJ2-1; D uncertain. Trimming left V 3 bases short and J 3 bases short, with 6 bases between. CDR3 length: 13 residues. Germline V gene data show CDR1 as SNHLY and CDR2 as FYNNEI. CDR3 coding DNA: TGTGCCAGCAGTGAGCGCCACTACAATGAGCAGTTCTTC. Translation: CASSERHYNEQFF.

The chain uses TRBV12-3 or TRBV12-4 and TRBJ2-1; D may be TRBD2 (6 bases). The length of the CDR3 is 12 residues. V was clipped by 6 bases and J by 8 bases, with 11 bases between them. The CDR3, as DNA: TGTGCCAGCAGGGGGGACTTCCATGAGCAGTTCTTC. Translated: CASRGDFHEQFF.

The J gene is TRBJ2-7, the V gene TRBV28, with 9 bases aligning to TRBD1. This CDR3 contains 12 residues. Per germline, CDR1 MDHEN and CDR2 SYDVKM. The V and J ends lost 7 bases and 6 bases, in that order; junction bases with no gene match: 4. This chain's CDR3 is CASTEGQGEQYF. The DNA for the CDR3 is TGTGCCAGCACTGAGGGACAGGGCGAGCAGTACTTC. Supplemented by reference TRBV28 and TRBJ2-7, the full variable domain reads DVKVTQSSRYLVKRTGEKVFLECVQDMDHENMFWYRQDPGLGLRLIYFSYDVKMKEKGDIPEGYSVSREKKERFSLILESASTNQTSMYLCASTEGQGEQYFGPGTRLTVT.

V and J are TRBV27 and TRBJ2-1, with no clear D. Trimming took off 6 bases at V and 6 bases at J, with 9 bases between the two ends. CDR3 size: 12 residues. Per the germline V gene, CDR1 is MNHEY and CDR2 is SMNVEV (reference sequence). This CDR3 is CASRTTINEQFF. For the CDR3, the DNA is TGTGCCAGCAGAACCACAATCAATGAGCAGTTCTTC.

The chain couples TRBV6-5 to TRBJ1-1; D is possibly TRBD1 (5 bases). The V end was cut by 7 bases, the J end by 1 base, with 10 bases between. CDR3 length equals 13 residues. Germline CDR1 is MNHEY and CDR2 is SVGAGI. The CDR3 nucleotides are TGTGCCAGCAAGCAGGGCCGGAACACTGAAGCTTTCTTT. Translated, it gives CASKQGRNTEAFF.

The chain carries TRBV15 and TRBJ2-7, with D possibly TRBD1 on 5 matching bases. V lost 6 bases, J lost 1 base, and 16 bases lay in between. This CDR3 is 15 amino acids long. Germline V gene lookup returns CDR1 LNHNV and CDR2 YYDKDF (reference sequence). CDR3 bases: TGTGCCACCAGAGGGGAATTGGCAGGGTCCTACGAGCAGTACTTC. Amino acids: CATRGELAGSYEQYF.

The V call is TRBV6-5, the J call TRBJ2-3, with no clear D. This CDR3 region has 15 residues. Trimming left V 0 bases short and J 3 bases short, with 10 bases between. Looked up from germline, CDR1 is MNHEY and CDR2 is SVGAGI. CDR3 loop: CASSYSTKRTDTQYF. The CDR3 DNA reads TGTGCCAGCAGTTACTCGACAAAAAGGACAGATACGCAGTATTTT.

The rearrangement joins TRBV19 to TRBJ2-3; 9 bases match TRBD2. The CDR3 is 14 residues long. CDR1 is LNHDA and CDR2 is SQIVND in the germline V gene (reference sequence). The V gene end was trimmed by 5 bases and the J gene end by 5 bases; junction bases not matched to a gene: 5. CDR3 residues: CASSERGAGDTQYF. CDR3 DNA: TGTGCCAGTAGTGAGCGGGGGGCGGGAGATACGCAGTATTTT.

J is TRBJ2-1 and V is TRBV7-2; 9 bases map to TRBD2. Germline values: CDR1 SGHTA, CDR2 FQGNSA. Germline trimming cut 0 bases from V and 5 bases from J; bases unmatched to any gene: 5. The CDR3 spans 16 residues. The CDR3 region is CASSLALLAGDNEQFF. The CDR3 coding sequence is TGTGCCAGCAGCTTAGCGTTACTAGCGGGCGACAATGAGCAGTTCTTC.

This clone was observed a few times. The rearrangement uses TRBV12-5 and TRBJ1-5; D remains unclear. Trimming stripped 7 bases from V and 3 bases from J, with 13 bases between. This CDR3 is built from 14 residues. Per the germline V gene, CDR1 is LGHNT and CDR2 is FRNRAP. The CDR3 here is CASAPGGLNQPQHF. In DNA form, the CDR3 reads TGTGCTAGTGCCCCGGGAGGGCTCAATCAGCCCCAGCATTTT.

The chain has TRBV5-1 and TRBJ1-1; 8 bases match TRBD1. The CDR3 sequence is 16 residues long. Trimming took 3 bases from V and 4 from J; bases not matched to a gene: 11. CDR1 and CDR2 from the germline V gene are SGHRS and YFSETQ. CDR3 residues: CASSSRQGLGSTEAFF. DNA for the CDR3: TGCGCCAGCAGCTCGAGACAGGGGCTCGGGAGCACTGAAGCTTTCTTT.

This chain uses TRBV5-1 with TRBJ1-2; D perhaps matches TRBD1 (6 bases). Trimming removed 0 bases from V and 4 bases from J, with 10 bases in between. Germline loops: CDR1 SGHRS, CDR2 YFSETQ. This CDR3 is built from 14 residues. The CDR3 here is CASSLGQAIYGYTF. The CDR3 DNA sequence: TGCGCCAGCAGCTTGGGACAGGCTATCTATGGCTACACCTTC.

The chain employs TRBV7-2 and TRBJ2-2; 8 bases map to TRBD1. This CDR3 has 14 amino acids. Unmatched junction bases numbered 7, after V lost 5 bases and J lost 8 bases. Germline lookup yields CDR1 SGHTA and CDR2 FQGNSA. CDR3 region: CASSQQGDVGELFF. The CDR3 coding sequence is TGTGCCAGCAGCCAACAGGGGGATGTTGGGGAGCTGTTTTTT.

The rearrangement links TRBV15 to TRBJ1-4, with 7 nucleotides matching TRBD1. Germline V gene data show CDR1 as LNHNV and CDR2 as YYDKDF (reference sequence). This CDR3 is built from 18 residues. V lost 1 base to trimming and J lost 3 bases; unmatched junction nucleotides: 11. The CDR3 nucleotides are TGTGCCACCAGCAGAGGACAGGGCTCGCTGTCAGCTAATGAAAAACTGTTTTTT. This sequence encodes CATSRGQGSLSANEKLFF.

This clone has just one count. V usage is TRBV6-5 and J usage is TRBJ2-1, with 15 bases matching TRBD2. This CDR3 comprises 15 residues. V lost 8 bases to trimming and J lost 10 bases; unmatched junction nucleotides: 9. CDR1 and CDR2 from the germline V gene are MNHEY and SVGAGI. In DNA form, the CDR3 reads TGTGCCAGCGCTGGACTAGCGGGAGGGCCATGGGAGCAGTTCTTC. Amino acids: CASAGLAGGPWEQFF.